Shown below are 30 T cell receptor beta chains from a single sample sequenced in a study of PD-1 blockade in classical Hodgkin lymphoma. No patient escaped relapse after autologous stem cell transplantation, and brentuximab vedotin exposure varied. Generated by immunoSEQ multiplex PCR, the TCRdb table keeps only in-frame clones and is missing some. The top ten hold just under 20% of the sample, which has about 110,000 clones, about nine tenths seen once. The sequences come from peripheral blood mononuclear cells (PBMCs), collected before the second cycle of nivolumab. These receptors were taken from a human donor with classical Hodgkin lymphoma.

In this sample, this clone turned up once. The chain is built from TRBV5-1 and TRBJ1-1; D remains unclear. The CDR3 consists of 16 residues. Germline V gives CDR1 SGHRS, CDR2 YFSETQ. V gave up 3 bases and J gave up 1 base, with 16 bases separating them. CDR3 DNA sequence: TGCGCCAGCAGCTCAAGTCTTAACAGCGCGAACACTGAAGCTTTCTTT. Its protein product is CASSSSLNSANTEAFF.

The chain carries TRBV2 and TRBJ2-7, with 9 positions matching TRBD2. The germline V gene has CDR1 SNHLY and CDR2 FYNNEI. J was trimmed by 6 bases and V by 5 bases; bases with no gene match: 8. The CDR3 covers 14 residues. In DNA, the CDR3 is TGTGCCAGCAGTCGACTAGCGGTCGATGGCGAGCAGTACTTC. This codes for CASSRLAVDGEQYF.

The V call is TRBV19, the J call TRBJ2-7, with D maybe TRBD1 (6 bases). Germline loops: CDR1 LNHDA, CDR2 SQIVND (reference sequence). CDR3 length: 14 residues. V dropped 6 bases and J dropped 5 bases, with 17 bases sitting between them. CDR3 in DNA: TGTGCCAGTAGATCCAGGGGTCCAAACGACGAGCAGTACTTC. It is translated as CASRSRGPNDEQYF.

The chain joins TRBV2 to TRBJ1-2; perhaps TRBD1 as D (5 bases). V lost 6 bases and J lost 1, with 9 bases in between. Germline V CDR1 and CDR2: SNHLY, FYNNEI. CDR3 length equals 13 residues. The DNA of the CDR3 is TGTGCCAGCAGGGGGGAGGTTAACTATGGCTACACCTTC. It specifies CASRGEVNYGYTF. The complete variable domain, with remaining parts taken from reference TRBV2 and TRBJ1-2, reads EPEVTQTPSHQVTQMGQEVILRCVPISNHLYFYWYRQILGQKVEFLVSFYNNEISEKSEIFDDQFSVERPDGSNFTLKIRSTKLEDSAMYFCASRGEVNYGYTFGSGTRLTVV.

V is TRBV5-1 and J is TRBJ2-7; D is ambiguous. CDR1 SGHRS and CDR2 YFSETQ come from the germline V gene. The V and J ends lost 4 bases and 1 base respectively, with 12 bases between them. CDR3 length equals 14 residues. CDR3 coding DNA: TGCGCCAGCAGCCCATCAGATTCTTCCTACGAGCAGTACTTC. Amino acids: CASSPSDSSYEQYF. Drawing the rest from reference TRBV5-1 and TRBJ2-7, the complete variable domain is KAGVTQTPRYLIKTRGQQVTLSCSPISGHRSVSWYQQTPGQGLQFLFEYFSETQRNKGNFPGRFSGRQFSNSRSEMNVSTLELGDSALYLCASSPSDSSYEQYFGPGTRLTVT.

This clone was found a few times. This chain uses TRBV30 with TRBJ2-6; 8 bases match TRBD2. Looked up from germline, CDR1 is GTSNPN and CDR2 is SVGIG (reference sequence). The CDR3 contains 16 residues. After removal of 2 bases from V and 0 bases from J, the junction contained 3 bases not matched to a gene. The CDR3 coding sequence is TGTGCCTGGAGTTCCGGGGGGGTCTCTGGGGCCAACGTCCTGACTTTC. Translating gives CAWSSGGVSGANVLTF.

The CDR3 nucleotides read TGTGCCAGCAGTACGGGGACAGCGAGCTCCTACGAGCAGTACTTC. Encoded protein: CASSTGTASSYEQYF. The chain joins TRBV6-5 to TRBJ2-7; TRBD1 matches 7 bases. Losses at the gene ends were 5 bases for V and 0 bases for J; bases not matched to a gene: 7. CDR3 size: 15 residues. CDR1 MNHEY and CDR2 SVGAGI come from the germline V gene.

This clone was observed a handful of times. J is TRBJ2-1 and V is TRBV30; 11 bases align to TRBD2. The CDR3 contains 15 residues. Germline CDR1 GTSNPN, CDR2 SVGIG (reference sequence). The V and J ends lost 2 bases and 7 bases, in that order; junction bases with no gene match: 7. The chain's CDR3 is CAWSPLAGGLNEQFF. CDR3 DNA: TGTGCCTGGAGTCCCCTAGCGGGAGGATTGAATGAGCAGTTCTTC.

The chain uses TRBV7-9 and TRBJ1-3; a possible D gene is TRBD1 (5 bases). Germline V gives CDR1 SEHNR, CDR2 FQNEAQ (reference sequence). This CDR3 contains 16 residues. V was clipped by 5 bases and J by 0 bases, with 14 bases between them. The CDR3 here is CASSPPGGSSGNTIYF. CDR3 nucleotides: TGTGCCAGCAGCCCGCCCGGGGGATCCTCTGGAAACACCATATATTTT.

The chain's CDR3 is CASSAGRAWGETQYF. The CDR3, as DNA: TGTGCCAGCAGTGCAGGACGGGCCTGGGGGGAGACCCAGTACTTC. This chain connects TRBV2 to TRBJ2-5, with D perhaps being TRBD1 or TRBD2 (5 bases each). Trimming took 4 bases from V and 5 from J, leaving 17 bases between them. The CDR3 loop spans 15 amino acids. Germline V gene lookup returns CDR1 SNHLY and CDR2 FYNNEI. Looking up the rest from reference TRBV2 and TRBJ2-5 gives the full variable domain: EPEVTQTPSHQVTQMGQEVILRCVPISNHLYFYWYRQILGQKVEFLVSFYNNEISEKSEIFDDQFSVERPDGSNFTLKIRSTKLEDSAMYFCASSAGRAWGETQYFGPGTRLLVL.

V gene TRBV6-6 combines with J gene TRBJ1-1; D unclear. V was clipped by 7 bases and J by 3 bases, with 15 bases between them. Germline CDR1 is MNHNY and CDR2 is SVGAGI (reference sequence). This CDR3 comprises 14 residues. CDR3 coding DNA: TGTGCCAGCACCCAAAGCTCGGGCTACACTGAAGCTTTCTTT. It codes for CASTQSSGYTEAFF.

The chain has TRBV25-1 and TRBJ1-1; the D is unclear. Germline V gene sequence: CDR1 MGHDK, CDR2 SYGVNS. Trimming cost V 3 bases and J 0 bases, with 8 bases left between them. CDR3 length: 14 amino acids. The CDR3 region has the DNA TGTGCCAGCAGTGATCGGCGATTGAACACTGAAGCTTTCTTT. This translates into CASSDRRLNTEAFF.

CDR3 nucleotides: TGTGCCAGCAGCCGACCCGACAGGGGGAGCTCCTACGAGCAGTACTTC. It codes for CASSRPDRGSSYEQYF. The genes are TRBV7-8 and TRBJ2-7, with 9 bases lining up with TRBD1. Germline V gene sequence: CDR1 SGHVS, CDR2 FQNEAQ. The CDR3 is 16 residues long. V lost 5 bases and J lost 0; bases outside the gene matches: 8.

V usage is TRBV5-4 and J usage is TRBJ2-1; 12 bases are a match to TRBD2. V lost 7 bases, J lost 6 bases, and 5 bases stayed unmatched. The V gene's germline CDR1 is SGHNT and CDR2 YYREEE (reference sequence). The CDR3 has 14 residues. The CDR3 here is CASLTSGSGNEQFF. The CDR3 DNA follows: TGTGCCAGCTTGACTAGCGGGAGTGGCAATGAGCAGTTCTTC.

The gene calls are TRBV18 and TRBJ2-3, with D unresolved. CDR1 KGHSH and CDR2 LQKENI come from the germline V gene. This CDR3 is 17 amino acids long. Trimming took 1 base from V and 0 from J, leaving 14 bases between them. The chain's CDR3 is CASSPQPRSLSTDTQYF. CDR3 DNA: TGTGCCAGCTCACCACAGCCCAGAAGCCTCAGCACAGATACGCAGTATTTT.

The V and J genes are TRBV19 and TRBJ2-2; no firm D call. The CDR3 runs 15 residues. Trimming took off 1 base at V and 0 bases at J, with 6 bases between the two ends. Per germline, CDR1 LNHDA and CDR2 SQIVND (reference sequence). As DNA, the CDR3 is TGTGCCAGTAGTATAGGCCCCGCGAACACCGGGGAGCTGTTTTTT. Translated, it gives CASSIGPANTGELFF.

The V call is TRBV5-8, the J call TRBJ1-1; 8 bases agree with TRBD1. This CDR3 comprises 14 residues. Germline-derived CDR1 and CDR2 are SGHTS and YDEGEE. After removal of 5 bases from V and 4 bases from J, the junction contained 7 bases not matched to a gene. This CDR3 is CASSPGQGVTEAFF. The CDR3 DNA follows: TGTGCCAGCAGTCCAGGACAGGGTGTCACTGAAGCTTTCTTT.

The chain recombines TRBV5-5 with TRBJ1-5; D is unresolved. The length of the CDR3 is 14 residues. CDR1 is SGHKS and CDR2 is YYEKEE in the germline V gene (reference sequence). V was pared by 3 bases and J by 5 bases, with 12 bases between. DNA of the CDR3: TGTGCCAGCAGCTGGGAGTTGGGGTATCAGCCCCAGCATTTT. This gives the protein CASSWELGYQPQHF.

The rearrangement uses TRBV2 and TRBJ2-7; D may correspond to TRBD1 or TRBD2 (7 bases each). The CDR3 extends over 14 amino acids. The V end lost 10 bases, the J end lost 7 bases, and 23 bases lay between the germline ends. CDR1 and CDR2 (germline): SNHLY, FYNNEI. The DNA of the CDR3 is TGTGCCATAGTCCAGGGGGGAGGGCCCTGGGAGCAGTACTTC. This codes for CAIVQGGGPWEQYF.

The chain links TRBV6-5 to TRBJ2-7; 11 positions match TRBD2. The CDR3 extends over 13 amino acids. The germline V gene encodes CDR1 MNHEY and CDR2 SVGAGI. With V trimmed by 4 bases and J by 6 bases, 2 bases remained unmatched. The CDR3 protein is CASSLGLAGEQYF. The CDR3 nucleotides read TGTGCCAGCAGTTTAGGACTAGCGGGCGAGCAGTACTTC.

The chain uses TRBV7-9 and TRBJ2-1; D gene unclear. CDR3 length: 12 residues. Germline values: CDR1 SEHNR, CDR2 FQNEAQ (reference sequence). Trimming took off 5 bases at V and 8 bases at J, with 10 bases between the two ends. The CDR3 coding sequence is TGTGCCAGCAGCGTGGGCCGAGATGAGCAGTTCTTC. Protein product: CASSVGRDEQFF.

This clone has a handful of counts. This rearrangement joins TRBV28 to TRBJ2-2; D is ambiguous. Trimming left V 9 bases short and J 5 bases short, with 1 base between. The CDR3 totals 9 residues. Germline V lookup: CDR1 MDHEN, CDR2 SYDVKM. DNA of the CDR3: TGTGCCAGAACCGGGGAGCTGTTTTTT. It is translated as CARTGELFF. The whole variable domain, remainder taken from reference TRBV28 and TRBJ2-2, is DVKVTQSSRYLVKRTGEKVFLECVQDMDHENMFWYRQDPGLGLRLIYFSYDVKMKEKGDIPEGYSVSREKKERFSLILESASTNQTSMYLCARTGELFFGEGSRLTVL.

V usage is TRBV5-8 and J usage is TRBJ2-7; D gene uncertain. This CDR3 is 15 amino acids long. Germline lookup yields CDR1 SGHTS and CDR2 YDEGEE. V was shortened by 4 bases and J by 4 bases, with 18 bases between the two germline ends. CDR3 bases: TGTGCCAGCAGCCCGCCGGATTTCCCTAGATACGAGCAGTACTTC. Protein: CASSPPDFPRYEQYF.

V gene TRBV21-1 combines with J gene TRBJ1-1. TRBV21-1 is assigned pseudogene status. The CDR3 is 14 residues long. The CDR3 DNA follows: TGTGCCAGCCTTACGACTTCGGGCAACACTGAAGCTTTCTTT. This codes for CASLTTSGNTEAFF.

CDR3 loop: CASSSVLGGGVAGELFF. In DNA form, the CDR3 reads TGTGCCAGCAGCTCAGTCCTCGGGGGAGGAGTTGCCGGGGAGCTGTTTTTT. The chain uses TRBV7-7 and TRBJ2-2; perhaps TRBD2 as D (6 bases). Trimming pared 4 bases from V and 6 bases from J, leaving 21 bases between. CDR3 length: 17 amino acids. Germline loops: CDR1 SSHAT, CDR2 FNYEAQ (reference sequence).

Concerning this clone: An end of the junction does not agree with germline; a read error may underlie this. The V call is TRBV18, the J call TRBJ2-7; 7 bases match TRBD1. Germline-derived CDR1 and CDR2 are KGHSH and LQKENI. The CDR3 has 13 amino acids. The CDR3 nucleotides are TGTGCCAGCTCACCAGAAAGGACAGGTCGATTAGGCTTC. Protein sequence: CASSPERTGRLGF.

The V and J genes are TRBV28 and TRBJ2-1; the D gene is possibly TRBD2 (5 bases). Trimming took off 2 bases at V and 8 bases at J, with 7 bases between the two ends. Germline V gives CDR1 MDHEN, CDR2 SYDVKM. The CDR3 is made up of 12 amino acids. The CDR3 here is CASSLRRDEQFF. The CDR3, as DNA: TGTGCCAGCAGTTTAAGGCGGGATGAGCAGTTCTTC.

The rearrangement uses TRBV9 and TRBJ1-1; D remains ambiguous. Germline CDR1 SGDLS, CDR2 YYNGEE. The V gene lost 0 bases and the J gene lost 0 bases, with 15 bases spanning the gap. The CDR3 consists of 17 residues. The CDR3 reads CASSVGGVRLMNTEAFF. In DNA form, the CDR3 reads TGTGCCAGCAGCGTAGGAGGAGTTCGACTTATGAACACTGAAGCTTTCTTT.

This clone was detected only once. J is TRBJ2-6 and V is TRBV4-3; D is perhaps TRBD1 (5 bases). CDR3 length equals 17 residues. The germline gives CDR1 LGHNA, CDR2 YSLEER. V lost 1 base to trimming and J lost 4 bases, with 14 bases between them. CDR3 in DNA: TGCGCCAGCAGCCAAGTACATTTAGGGGCCGGGGCCAACGTCCTGACTTTC. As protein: CASSQVHLGAGANVLTF.

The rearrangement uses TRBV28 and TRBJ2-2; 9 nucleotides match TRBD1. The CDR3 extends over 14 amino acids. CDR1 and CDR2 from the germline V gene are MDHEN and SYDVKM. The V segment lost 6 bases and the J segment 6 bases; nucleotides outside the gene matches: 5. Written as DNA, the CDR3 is TGTGCCAGCAGGAGGGGACAGGGAGCCGGGGAGCTGTTTTTT. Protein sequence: CASRRGQGAGELFF.